The 27 T cell receptor beta chains below all came from one sample that was sequenced in a study of response to subunit inactivated influenza vaccine. TCRdb analysed the RT-PCR reads with MiXCR anew, one entry per CDR3 protein. The sample consists of hundreds of thousands of distinct CDR3 sequences, approximately 15% of them appearing once. The sample in question was CD4+ T cells sorted from PBMCs, obtained around 2 years after vaccination. The receptors originated from a man aged 50 to 75 who received an inactivated influenza vaccine.

This clonotype was detected many times. V is TRBV10-3 and J is TRBJ2-5, with 8 bases identical to TRBD1. CDR1 and CDR2 (germline): ENHRY, SYGVKD. The CDR3 is 13 residues long. The ends lost 6 bases at V and 2 bases at J; junction bases unmatched: 2. CDR3 amino acids: CAIRGQEQETQYF. The CDR3 coding sequence is TGTGCCATCAGGGGACAGGAGCAAGAGACCCAGTACTTC.

The chain recombines TRBV6-1 with TRBJ2-7; TRBD1 matches 11 bases. The J segment lost 8 bases and the V segment lost 6 bases, leaving 15 bases of the junction unmatched. This CDR3 contains 16 residues. Germline lookup yields CDR1 MNHNS and CDR2 SASEGT. The CDR3 nucleotides are TGTGCCAGCAGGAGCGGACAGGGGGCACTTTCGACCCAGCAGTACTTC. Amino acid sequence: CASRSGQGALSTQQYF.

This chain joins TRBV27 and TRBJ1-5, with 10 bases that match TRBD1. The germline CDR1 and CDR2 sequences are MNHEY and SMNVEV (reference sequence). J lost 8 bases, V lost 5 bases, and 12 bases had no gene match. The CDR3 contains 16 residues. CDR3 DNA sequence: TGTGCCAGCAGTGGAATCGGGACAGGGGATTTCAAGCCCCAGCATTTT. It encodes CASSGIGTGDFKPQHF.

V is TRBV10-3 and J is TRBJ2-5; D is ambiguous. Germline CDR1 ENHRY, CDR2 SYGVKD. V was trimmed by 2 bases and J by 3 bases, leaving 4 bases between them. CDR3 length equals 12 residues. This chain's CDR3 is CAISEPKETQYF. The CDR3 coding sequence is TGTGCCATCAGTGAGCCGAAAGAGACCCAGTACTTC.

The CDR3 loop reads CASSFIGQASRELAKNIQYF. Written as DNA, the CDR3 is TGTGCCAGCAGCTTCATCGGCCAAGCATCCAGGGAACTAGCCAAAAACATTCAGTACTTC. The J gene is TRBJ2-4, the V gene TRBV11-2; D is possibly TRBD1 (5 bases). Germline V lookup: CDR1 SGHAT, CDR2 FQNNGV. Trimming shortened V by 3 bases and J by 0 bases, and 24 bases separated the two germline ends. This CDR3 has 20 amino acids.

The chain is built from TRBV7-3 and TRBJ2-1; no reliable D call. The CDR3 consists of 12 residues. Per the germline V gene, CDR1 is SGHTA and CDR2 is FQGTGA. The germline V and J ends were trimmed by 0 bases and 9 bases, with 6 bases remaining between them. The CDR3 DNA reads TGTGCCAGCAGCTTAACGAAGGGTGAGCAGTTCTTC. Translating gives CASSLTKGEQFF.

This clonotype was seen only a few times. The V gene is TRBV29-1, the J gene TRBJ1-4, with 7 positions matching TRBD1. The CDR3 covers 13 residues. Trimming took 3 bases from V and 7 from J; bases not matched to a gene: 5. Germline V lookup: CDR1 SQVTM, CDR2 ANQGSEA. The CDR3 region has the DNA TGCAGCGTTGACCCAGGGGGGGGTGAAAAACTGTTTTTT. The encoded protein is CSVDPGGGEKLFF.

This chain connects TRBV29-1 to TRBJ2-3; TRBD2 agrees at 9 bases. The V gene's germline CDR1 is SQVTM and CDR2 ANQGSEA. Germline trimming cut 2 bases from V and 1 base from J; bases unmatched to any gene: 1. CDR3 length: 14 amino acids. DNA for the CDR3: TGCAGCGTTGAAATAGCGGGAGGCACAGATACGCAGTATTTT. The encoded protein is CSVEIAGGTDTQYF.

The rearrangement joins TRBV28 to TRBJ2-2; D gene ambiguous. V was clipped by 4 bases and J by 0 bases, with 9 bases between them. The CDR3 consists of 15 residues. The germline gives CDR1 MDHEN, CDR2 SYDVKM. The CDR3 reads CASSYWFANTGELFF. The CDR3 DNA reads TGTGCCAGCAGTTATTGGTTCGCGAACACCGGGGAGCTGTTTTTT.

This clonotype was observed many times. Compared with germline, one end of the junction differs, possibly owing to a read error. This chain links TRBV5-1 with TRBJ2-3, with 9 nucleotides matching TRBD2. The CDR3 is made up of 15 amino acids. CDR1 is SGHRS, CDR2 YFSETQ, per germline. The DNA of the CDR3 is TGTGCCAGCAGTTTGGCGGGAGGGCGCACAGATACGCAGTATTTT. Its translation: CASSLAGGRTDTQYF. The full variable domain, completed using reference TRBV5-1 and TRBJ2-3, is KAGVTQTPRYLIKTRGQQVTLSCSPISGHRSVSWYQQTPGQGLQFLFEYFSETQRNKGNFPGRFSGRQFSNSRSEMNVSTLELGDSALYLCASSLAGGRTDTQYFGPGTRLTVL.

This clonotype was detected only a few times. The V and J genes are TRBV7-2 and TRBJ1-6; D gene uncertain. CDR3 length: 15 amino acids. The V gene's germline CDR1 is SGHTA and CDR2 FQGNSA. V gave up 1 base and J gave up 6 bases, with 10 bases separating them. The CDR3 nucleotides are TGTGCCAGCAGCTTAGTAGTTGGTTCTAATTCACCCCTCCACTTT. This sequence encodes CASSLVVGSNSPLHF.

The sample holds many counts of this clonotype. This chain joins TRBV29-1 and TRBJ2-7, with 8 bases that match TRBD1. Trimming at V came to 7 bases and at J to 3 bases, leaving 5 bases not matched to a gene. Germline assignment: CDR1 SQVTM and CDR2 ANQGSEA. This CDR3 has 12 amino acids. CDR3 sequence reads: CSGGTGIYEQYF. The CDR3 DNA is TGCAGCGGGGGGACAGGCATCTACGAGCAGTACTTC.

In its sample, this clonotype was seen a few times. This sequence joins TRBV4-1 and TRBJ2-7; D tentatively reads TRBD1 or TRBD2 (5 bases each). Germline lookup yields CDR1 MGHRA and CDR2 YSYEKL. The CDR3 consists of 11 residues. The CDR3 reads CAAGSSYEQYF. The CDR3 region has the DNA TGCGCTGCAGGGAGCTCCTACGAGCAGTACTTC.

The V gene is TRBV6-1, the J gene TRBJ2-2; TRBD1 aligns across 9 bases. The CDR3 runs to 16 residues. Germline V gene lookup returns CDR1 MNHNS and CDR2 SASEGT. J gave up 5 bases and V 8 bases, and 12 bases lay outside the gene matches. The CDR3 coding sequence is TGTGCCAGCTTAAAGCCGGGGACAGGGAGAACCGGGGAGCTGTTTTTT. Protein sequence: CASLKPGTGRTGELFF.

The V and J genes are TRBV20-1 and TRBJ1-6; D is possibly TRBD1 (5 bases). The CDR3 runs 11 residues. The germline V and J ends were trimmed by 8 bases and 10 bases, with 12 bases remaining between them. Germline assignment: CDR1 DFQATT and CDR2 SNEGSKA (reference sequence). The CDR3 region has the DNA TGCAGTACCAGGGCCGACTCACCCCTCCACTTT. Protein product: CSTRADSPLHF.

This clonotype appeared many times. The chain employs TRBV20-1 and TRBJ2-5; 12 nucleotides line up with TRBD1. The trim removed 6 bases at V and 5 bases at J, leaving 4 bases unmatched. The CDR3 totals 13 residues. The germline CDR1 and CDR2 sequences are DFQATT and SNEGSKA (reference sequence). For the CDR3, the DNA is TGCAGTGCGGGGACAGGGGGCCGGGAGACCCAGTACTTC. This translates into CSAGTGGRETQYF.

The CDR3 nucleotides are TGCGCCAGCAGCCAAGGACAGGTAGAGACCCAGTACTTC. Its translation is CASSQGQVETQYF. The V and J genes are TRBV4-1 and TRBJ2-5, with a possible D match to TRBD1 (6 bases). The germline V gene has CDR1 MGHRA and CDR2 YSYEKL. Trimming removed 1 base from V and 4 bases from J, with 7 bases in between. CDR3 length: 13 residues.

The chain uses TRBV20-1 and TRBJ2-3; TRBD1 matches at 8 bases. Germline lookup yields CDR1 DFQATT and CDR2 SNEGSKA (reference sequence). CDR3 size: 16 residues. Trimming at V came to 4 bases and at J to 5 bases, leaving 14 bases not matched to a gene. CDR3 in DNA: TGCAGTGCTAAAGGACCCTCCAGGGGGCTTGGAGATACGCAGTATTTT. Encoded protein: CSAKGPSRGLGDTQYF.

The gene calls are TRBV10-3 and TRBJ2-7; D perhaps matches TRBD1 (5 bases). Trimming shortened V by 5 bases and J by 4 bases, and 15 bases separated the two germline ends. CDR3 length: 14 amino acids. CDR1 and CDR2 (germline): ENHRY, SYGVKD. CDR3 loop: CAISHEWGSYEQYF. The CDR3 DNA is TGTGCCATCAGTCACGAGTGGGGCTCTTACGAGCAGTACTTC.

V usage is TRBV10-3 and J usage is TRBJ1-3; D is uncertain. V was pared by 7 bases and J by 0 bases, with 4 bases between. Germline CDR1 and CDR2: ENHRY and SYGVKD. This CDR3 contains 12 residues. In nucleotides, the CDR3 is TGTGCCATCATCACCTCTGGAAACACCATATATTTT. This sequence encodes CAIITSGNTIYF.

This chain uses TRBV6-2 or TRBV6-3 with TRBJ1-2; 7 bases line up with TRBD1. J gave up 2 bases and V 2 bases, and 11 bases lay outside the gene matches. The germline V gene encodes CDR1 MNHEY and CDR2 SVGEGT. The CDR3 length is 17 residues. The DNA for the CDR3 is TGTGCCAGCAGTTACCCCCCCCGACAGGGAGTCAACTATGGCTACACCTTC. Its protein is CASSYPPRQGVNYGYTF.

This clonotype was recorded at least ten times. The chain links TRBV12-3 or TRBV12-4 to TRBJ2-5, with TRBD1 matching 8 bases. This CDR3 has 14 residues. V lost 6 bases, J lost 2 bases, and 5 bases stayed unmatched. The CDR3 sequence is CASSSGTGQETQYF. The CDR3 region has the DNA TGTGCCAGCAGCTCCGGGACAGGACAAGAGACCCAGTACTTC.

Many counts were recorded for this clonotype. The chain links TRBV6-1 to TRBJ1-5; D gene unclear. V shed 3 bases and J shed 9 bases, with 9 bases lying between them. Germline V gives CDR1 MNHNS, CDR2 SASEGT. This CDR3 is 12 amino acids long. DNA of the CDR3: TGTGCCAGCAGTGAGTTAGGTGGGCCCCAGCATTTT. The encoded protein is CASSELGGPQHF.

The chain is built from TRBV5-1 and TRBJ1-4; D ambiguous. CDR3 length: 13 amino acids. V lost 0 bases and J lost 8, with 8 bases in between. In germline, CDR1 is SGHRS, CDR2 YFSETQ. CDR3 nucleotides: TGCGCCAGCAGCTTGGTCCTCGGGGAAAAACTGTTTTTT. Translating gives CASSLVLGEKLFF. Full variable domain (remainder filled in from reference TRBV5-1 and TRBJ1-4): KAGVTQTPRYLIKTRGQQVTLSCSPISGHRSVSWYQQTPGQGLQFLFEYFSETQRNKGNFPGRFSGRQFSNSRSEMNVSTLELGDSALYLCASSLVLGEKLFFGSGTQLSVL.

V and J are TRBV5-1 and TRBJ1-1; TRBD1 might be the D (5 bases). Germline loops: CDR1 SGHRS, CDR2 YFSETQ. The CDR3 contains 15 residues. The V end was cut by 4 bases, the J end by 4 bases, with 17 bases between. CDR3 sequence (DNA): TGCGCCAGCAGCGTAGCCCAGGGTGGGAGCACTGAAGCTTTCTTT. Translation gives CASSVAQGGSTEAFF.

The V call is TRBV10-3, the J call TRBJ1-2; no definite D call. CDR1 and CDR2 from the germline V gene are ENHRY and SYGVKD. Trimming shortened V by 4 bases and J by 8 bases, and 20 bases separated the two germline ends. CDR3 size: 15 residues. The CDR3 DNA reads as TGTGCCATCAGTGTGGGCAGCGGCCAAATAGGCGGCTACACCTTC. This encodes CAISVGSGQIGGYTF.

Ten or more counts support this clonotype. J is TRBJ2-3 and V is TRBV12-3 or TRBV12-4, with 8 nucleotides matching TRBD1. With V trimmed by 5 bases and J by 5 bases, 6 bases remained unmatched. The CDR3 is made up of 14 amino acids. DNA for the CDR3: TGTGCCAGCAGTCAAGGACAGGGAGGAGATACGCAGTATTTT. Encoded protein: CASSQGQGGDTQYF.